The 32 T cell receptor beta chains reported below all come from one sample, sequenced in a study of shared clonotypes between healthy human individuals. The protocol was immunoSEQ multiplex PCR, while the TCRdb copy is restricted to in-frame clones and leaves out a portion. The data show around 550,000 clones, about 95% seen once. Terminally differentiated effector memory CD45RA+ cells were excluded from the naive CD8 cells, which were CD45RO-negative and positively selected for CCR7. Sequenced input: naive CD8+ T cells sorted from blood. Receptors originate from a young woman in good health.

V gene TRBV19 combines with J gene TRBJ2-7, with D possibly TRBD1 on 6 matching bases. The CDR3 consists of 16 residues. Germline values: CDR1 LNHDA, CDR2 SQIVND (reference sequence). Trimming cost V 5 bases and J 1 base, with 18 bases left between them. CDR3 loop: CASSPPKLQGSYEQYF. The DNA for the CDR3 is TGTGCCAGTAGTCCCCCTAAGTTACAGGGTTCCTACGAGCAGTACTTC.

V is TRBV18 and J is TRBJ2-5, with 12 bases identical to TRBD1. CDR3 size: 14 residues. Per germline, CDR1 KGHSH and CDR2 LQKENI. Trimming at V came to 5 bases and at J to 5 bases, leaving 3 bases not matched to a gene. The CDR3 coding sequence is TGTGCCAGCTCAGGGACAGGGGGCTTGGAGACCCAGTACTTC. It codes for CASSGTGGLETQYF.

The chain uses TRBV7-9 and TRBJ2-2; the D gene is possibly TRBD1 (6 bases). With 3 bases removed from V and 1 base from J, the gap between germline ends came to 12 bases. The germline V gene has CDR1 SEHNR and CDR2 FQNEAQ (reference sequence). The CDR3 is 16 residues long. CDR3 DNA: TGTGCCAGCAGCTTTACACCGGGACAGAACACCGGGGAGCTGTTTTTT. Encoded protein: CASSFTPGQNTGELFF.

V gene TRBV6-5 combines with J gene TRBJ2-1; possibly TRBD2 for D (6 bases). The length of the CDR3 is 14 residues. Germline loops: CDR1 MNHEY, CDR2 SVGAGI. Between the trimmed V and J ends, which lost 2 bases and 8 bases, there was a span of 13 bases. The CDR3 region has the DNA TGTGCCAGCAGTTACGGGAGTAGCGGACATGAGCAGTTCTTC. It is translated as CASSYGSSGHEQFF.

On this clone itself: Additional DNA sequences in this sample encode the identical CDR3. The rearrangement uses TRBV9 and TRBJ2-5; D not resolved. The J call may be faulty, since TRBJ2-7 better matches the DNA end. The CDR3 spans 14 residues. Per the germline V gene, CDR1 is SGDLS and CDR2 is YYNGEE. CDR3 amino acids: CASSVGGSSYEQYF. The CDR3 DNA reads as TGTGCCAGCAGCGTAGGTGGAAGCTCCTACGAGCAGTACTTC.

The chain couples TRBV19 to TRBJ2-5; possible D gene TRBD2, 6 bases. The CDR3 contains 17 residues. V was clipped by 5 bases and J by 5 bases, with 24 bases between them. Germline values: CDR1 LNHDA, CDR2 SQIVND (reference sequence). The CDR3 nucleotides are TGTGCCAGTAGTCGGACCGAGGGATGGGGCGGGGAGGAGACCCAGTACTTC. Translated: CASSRTEGWGGEETQYF.

The chain carries TRBV10-3 and TRBJ1-2, with a tentative D call TRBD1 (5 bases). Germline V lookup: CDR1 ENHRY, CDR2 SYGVKD. The V gene lost 2 bases and the J gene lost 8 bases, with 15 bases spanning the gap. The CDR3 is 14 amino acids. CDR3 sequence: CAISEPQGGDGYTF. CDR3 DNA sequence: TGTGCCATCAGTGAGCCCCAGGGTGGGGACGGCTACACCTTC.

The chain is built from TRBV28 and TRBJ1-5; D perhaps matches TRBD1 (5 bases). V shed 6 bases and J shed 3 bases, with 15 bases lying between them. The CDR3 sequence is 15 residues long. CDR1 and CDR2 (germline): MDHEN, SYDVKM. CDR3 amino acids: CASSLEGLLNQPQHF. DNA for the CDR3: TGTGCCAGCAGCCTGGAGGGGCTTCTCAATCAGCCCCAGCATTTT.

The J gene is TRBJ2-3, the V gene TRBV28, with a tentative D call TRBD2 (6 bases). Germline assignment: CDR1 MDHEN and CDR2 SYDVKM. The CDR3 has 15 residues. Trimming removed 3 bases from V and 4 bases from J, with 14 bases in between. The CDR3 loop is CASSFSSGTADTQYF. The CDR3 coding sequence is TGTGCCAGCAGTTTCAGTAGCGGCACAGCAGATACGCAGTATTTT.

This clone has a handful of counts. The chain combines TRBV27 with TRBJ2-7, with D perhaps matching TRBD1 (6 bases). Trimming stripped 0 bases from V and 5 bases from J, with 14 bases between. CDR1 and CDR2 (germline): MNHEY, SMNVEV (reference sequence). CDR3 size: 15 residues. CDR3 residues: CASSLSAAPGDEQYF. CDR3 bases: TGTGCCAGCAGTTTATCAGCCGCCCCAGGGGACGAGCAGTACTTC.

V gene TRBV7-2 combines with J gene TRBJ2-6, with a weak D call TRBD1 (5 bases). The V and J ends lost 4 bases and 0 bases respectively, with 10 bases between them. CDR1 SGHTA and CDR2 FQGNSA come from the germline V gene. This CDR3 is built from 16 residues. The CDR3 nucleotides are TGTGCCAGCAGCTCCGCCGACAGCTCTGGGGCCAACGTCCTGACTTTC. Translated, it gives CASSSADSSGANVLTF. The full variable domain, in which reference TRBV7-2 and TRBJ2-6 provide the parts outside the CDR3, is GAGVSQSPSNKVTEKGKDVELRCDPISGHTALYWYRQSLGQGLEFLIYFQGNSAPDKSGLPSDRFSAERTGGSVSTLTIQRTQQEDSAVYLCASSSADSSGANVLTFGAGSRLTVL.

The gene calls are TRBV4-1 and TRBJ2-3; maybe TRBD1 (5 bases). This CDR3 has 16 residues. V was trimmed by 0 bases and J by 3 bases, leaving 13 bases between them. Germline V gives CDR1 MGHRA, CDR2 YSYEKL. This CDR3 is CASSQDPTERTDTQYF. The CDR3 DNA sequence: TGCGCCAGCAGCCAAGATCCGACAGAGAGAACAGATACGCAGTATTTT.

The chain uses TRBV15 and TRBJ1-4, with D possibly TRBD1 on 5 matching bases. The CDR3 is made up of 16 amino acids. In germline, CDR1 is LNHNV, CDR2 YYDKDF (reference sequence). Trimming cost V 6 bases and J 12 bases, with 26 bases left between them. The CDR3 is CATRLTTGAAGEELFF. The CDR3 bases are TGTGCCACCAGATTAACCACCGGGGCGGCCGGAGAAGAACTGTTTTTT.

The CDR3 sequence is CASSLYQGREQYF. Written as DNA, the CDR3 is TGTGCCAGCAGTTTATACCAGGGGAGGGAGCAGTACTTC. This rearrangement joins TRBV27 to TRBJ2-7; D is perhaps TRBD1 or TRBD2 (6 bases each). Trimming removed 1 base from V and 7 bases from J, with 11 bases in between. In germline, CDR1 is MNHEY, CDR2 SMNVEV (reference sequence). This CDR3 is built from 13 residues.

The rearrangement uses TRBV28 and TRBJ1-4; 8 bases map to TRBD1. The germline CDR1 and CDR2 sequences are MDHEN and SYDVKM. The CDR3 contains 15 residues. Trimming at V came to 6 bases and at J to 4 bases, leaving 7 bases not matched to a gene. CDR3 sequence reads: CASSYTGGDNEKLFF. CDR3 sequence (DNA): TGTGCCAGCAGCTATACAGGGGGTGATAATGAAAAACTGTTTTTT.

This CDR3 is CASSPSFLADTDTQYF. The CDR3 DNA follows: TGTGCCAGCAGCCCATCCTTCCTAGCGGACACAGATACGCAGTATTTT. J is TRBJ2-3 and V is TRBV4-2; 7 bases fit TRBD2. The CDR3 runs to 16 residues. V gave up 4 bases and J gave up 2 bases; unmatched junction bases: 9. The germline V gene has CDR1 LGHNA and CDR2 YNFKEQ.

This clone was recorded once. V gene TRBV11-2 combines with J gene TRBJ2-7, with TRBD1 matching over 7 bases. In germline, CDR1 is SGHAT, CDR2 FQNNGV. The V gene end was trimmed by 7 bases and the J gene end by 3 bases; junction bases not matched to a gene: 24. CDR3 length: 19 residues. The CDR3 spells CASTTAGTAGTSGNYEQYF. DNA for the CDR3: TGTGCCAGCACGACCGCAGGGACAGCCGGGACCTCCGGAAACTACGAGCAGTACTTC.

The chain links TRBV27 to TRBJ2-3; the match to TRBD2 covers 7 bases. Germline CDR1 reads MNHEY; CDR2 reads SMNVEV (reference sequence). The CDR3 loop spans 14 amino acids. After removal of 6 bases from V and 3 bases from J, the junction contained 6 bases not matched to a gene. The CDR3 bases are TGTGCCAGCAGCCTACTAGCGATTACAGATACGCAGTATTTT. Translated: CASSLLAITDTQYF.

The chain uses TRBV5-6 and TRBJ1-2; TRBD1 matches 9 bases. This CDR3 is built from 13 residues. Germline V gene lookup returns CDR1 SGHDT and CDR2 YYEEEE. Trimming cost V 4 bases and J 8 bases; bases outside gene matches: 6. CDR3 amino acids: CASSPGQGEGYTF. CDR3 nucleotides: TGTGCCAGCAGCCCGGGACAGGGTGAGGGCTACACCTTC.

This chain joins TRBV5-5 and TRBJ2-1; unclear D gene. The CDR3 is 14 amino acids. V was cut by 1 base and J by 11 bases, with 16 bases left in between. Germline V gives CDR1 SGHKS, CDR2 YYEKEE (reference sequence). For the CDR3, the DNA is TGTGCCAGCAGCTTGACAAGGTCCCAATTTAAGCAGTTCTTC. Translating it yields CASSLTRSQFKQFF.

The J gene is TRBJ2-1, the V gene TRBV28; either TRBD1 or TRBD2 may supply D (5 bases each). The CDR3 has 14 amino acids. Per germline, CDR1 MDHEN and CDR2 SYDVKM. The V gene lost 5 bases and the J gene lost 2 bases, with 10 bases spanning the gap. The CDR3 sequence is CASSREQAYNEQFF. CDR3 DNA sequence: TGTGCCAGCAGTCGGGAACAGGCCTACAATGAGCAGTTCTTC.

The chain joins TRBV16 to TRBJ1-2; D is unclear. The V gene lost 1 base and the J gene lost 4 bases, with 13 bases spanning the gap. Germline V gives CDR1 KGHSY, CDR2 FQNENV. CDR3 length equals 15 residues. The CDR3 here is CASSQFRGNFYGYTF. The CDR3 DNA follows: TGTGCCAGCAGCCAATTTCGAGGGAACTTCTATGGCTACACCTTC. Variable domain in full (rest from reference TRBV16 and TRBJ1-2): GEEVAQTPKHLVRGEGQKAKLYCAPIKGHSYVFWYQQVLKNEFKFLISFQNENVFDETGMPKERFSAKCLPNSPCSLEIQATKLEDSAVYFCASSQFRGNFYGYTFGSGTRLTVV.

This clone was detected only once. The identical CDR3 is also encoded by other nucleotide sequences in the sample. This sequence joins TRBV4-1 and TRBJ2-7; 7 positions agree with TRBD1. With 3 bases clipped from V and 0 bases from J, the junction kept 5 bases outside the gene matches. The CDR3 covers 15 residues. Germline CDR1 MGHRA, CDR2 YSYEKL. The chain's CDR3 is CASSHRAGGSYEQYF. CDR3 DNA sequence: TGCGCCAGCAGCCACCGCGCAGGGGGCTCCTACGAGCAGTACTTC.

CDR3 amino acids: CASSQDTPSRYKTEAFF. CDR3 DNA: TGCGCCAGCAGCCAAGATACTCCCAGCCGTTACAAAACTGAAGCTTTCTTT. The chain uses TRBV4-1 and TRBJ1-1; D not certain. The CDR3 is made up of 17 amino acids. Germline values: CDR1 MGHRA, CDR2 YSYEKL. Deletions cut 0 bases from V and 5 bases from J, with 19 bases between.

This clone was detected only once. This chain links TRBV9 with TRBJ2-1; the D is unclear. Looked up from germline, CDR1 is SGDLS and CDR2 is YYNGEE. V gave up 3 bases and J gave up 8 bases, with 6 bases separating them. This CDR3 has 11 amino acids. In DNA form, the CDR3 reads TGTGCCAGCAGCGGGGCGGATGAGCAGTTCTTC. Amino acids: CASSGADEQFF.

The chain couples TRBV19 to TRBJ2-1, with TRBD2 matching 10 bases. Germline CDR1 and CDR2: LNHDA and SQIVND (reference sequence). V trimming: 5 bases; J trimming: 4 bases; junction bases outside the gene matches: 8. The CDR3 consists of 16 residues. The CDR3 DNA reads TGTGCCAGTAGTCCCAGAGGACTAGCGGAATACAATGAGCAGTTCTTC. Its protein is CASSPRGLAEYNEQFF.

This rearrangement joins TRBV10-1 to TRBJ1-1; D is ambiguous. The V gene's germline CDR1 is WNHNN and CDR2 SYGVQD (reference sequence). V lost 3 bases, J lost 1 base, and 9 bases lay in between. The CDR3 covers 14 residues. DNA of the CDR3: TGCGCCAGCAGTGACTCCCTGAGGAACACTGAAGCTTTCTTT. It yields the protein CASSDSLRNTEAFF.

The chain has TRBV27 and TRBJ1-1; D gene unclear. V lost 0 bases and J lost 0, with 11 bases in between. The CDR3 has 16 amino acids. Germline V gene lookup returns CDR1 MNHEY and CDR2 SMNVEV (reference sequence). The chain's CDR3 is CASSLSGRVMNTEAFF. The CDR3 DNA reads TGTGCCAGCAGTTTATCGGGCCGGGTCATGAACACTGAAGCTTTCTTT.

This sequence joins TRBV28 and TRBJ2-7; 8 nucleotides line up with TRBD1. Looked up from germline, CDR1 is MDHEN and CDR2 is SYDVKM. V lost 6 bases and J lost 6; bases outside the gene matches: 16. This CDR3 contains 16 residues. In DNA form, the CDR3 reads TGTGCCAGCAGCCGGGCTTACAGGGGGAACAGCGGCGAGCAGTACTTC. This encodes CASSRAYRGNSGEQYF.

This clone showed up just a few times. This chain connects TRBV9 to TRBJ1-1; D unresolved. Trimming removed 6 bases from V and 4 bases from J, with 10 bases in between. The germline V gene has CDR1 SGDLS and CDR2 YYNGEE. This CDR3 has 12 residues. DNA of the CDR3: TGTGCCAGCACAACGTCGAGCACTGAAGCTTTCTTT. Translated: CASTTSSTEAFF.

V is TRBV13 and J is TRBJ2-1; no definite D call. The V end lost 5 bases, the J end lost 6 bases, and 17 bases lay between the germline ends. The germline gives CDR1 PRHDT, CDR2 FYEKMQ (reference sequence). The CDR3 covers 15 residues. CDR3 in amino acids: CASSPTGSEGNEQFF. DNA for the CDR3: TGTGCCAGCAGCCCCACGGGCAGCGAAGGCAATGAGCAGTTCTTC.

This chain links TRBV13 with TRBJ1-4; no definite D call. CDR1 PRHDT and CDR2 FYEKMQ come from the germline V gene (reference sequence). The germline V and J ends were trimmed by 1 base and 8 bases, with 8 bases remaining between them. The CDR3 runs to 13 residues. The CDR3 sequence: CASSLVVGEKLFF. In DNA form, the CDR3 reads TGTGCCAGCAGCTTAGTAGTCGGGGAAAAACTGTTTTTT.